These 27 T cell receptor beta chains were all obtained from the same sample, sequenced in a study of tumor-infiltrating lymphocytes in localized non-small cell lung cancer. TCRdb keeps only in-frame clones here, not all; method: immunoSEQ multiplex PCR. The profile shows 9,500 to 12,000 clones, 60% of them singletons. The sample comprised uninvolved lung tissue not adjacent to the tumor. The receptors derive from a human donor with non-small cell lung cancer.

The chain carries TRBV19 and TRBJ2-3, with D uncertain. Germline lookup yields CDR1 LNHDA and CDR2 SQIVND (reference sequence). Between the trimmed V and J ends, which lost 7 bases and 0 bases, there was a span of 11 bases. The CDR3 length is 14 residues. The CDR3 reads CASTPTSSTDTQYF. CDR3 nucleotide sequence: TGTGCCAGTACCCCCACCTCCAGCACAGATACGCAGTATTTT. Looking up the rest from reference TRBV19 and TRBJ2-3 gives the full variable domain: DGGITQSPKYLFRKEGQNVTLSCEQNLNHDAMYWYRQDPGQGLRLIYYSQIVNDFQKGDIAEGYSVSREKKESFPLTVTSAQKNPTAFYLCASTPTSSTDTQYFGPGTRLTVL.

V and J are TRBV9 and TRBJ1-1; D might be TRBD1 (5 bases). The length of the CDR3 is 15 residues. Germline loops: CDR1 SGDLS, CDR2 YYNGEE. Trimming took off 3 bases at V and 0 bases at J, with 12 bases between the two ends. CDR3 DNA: TGTGCCAGCAGCGCCAGAGGGACCCTGAACACTGAAGCTTTCTTT. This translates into CASSARGTLNTEAFF.

Here the CDR3 DNA reads TGTGCCAGTAGTGCCTCCGGGACAAGTCCGTTTGAAGCTTTCTTT. As protein: CASSASGTSPFEAFF. This chain links TRBV19 with TRBJ1-1; D might be TRBD1 (6 bases). The germline V gene has CDR1 LNHDA and CDR2 SQIVND (reference sequence). Trimming pared 5 bases from V and 7 bases from J, leaving 20 bases between. The CDR3 length is 15 residues.

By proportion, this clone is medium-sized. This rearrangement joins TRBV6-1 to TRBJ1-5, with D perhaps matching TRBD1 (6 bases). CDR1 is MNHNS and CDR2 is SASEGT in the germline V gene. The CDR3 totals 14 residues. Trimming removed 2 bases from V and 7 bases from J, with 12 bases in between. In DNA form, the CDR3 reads TGTGCCAGCAGTGAAACAGGGAGGGGCCAGCCCCAGCATTTT. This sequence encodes CASSETGRGQPQHF.

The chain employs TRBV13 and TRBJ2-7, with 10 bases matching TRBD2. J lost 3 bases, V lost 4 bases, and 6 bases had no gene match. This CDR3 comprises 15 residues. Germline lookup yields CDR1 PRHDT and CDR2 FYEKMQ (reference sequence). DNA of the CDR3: TGTGCCAGCAGCTCAGCGGGGGGGCCGAGCTACGAGCAGTACTTC. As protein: CASSSAGGPSYEQYF. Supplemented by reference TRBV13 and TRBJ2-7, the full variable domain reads AAGVIQSPRHLIKEKRETATLKCYPIPRHDTVYWYQQGPGQDPQFLISFYEKMQSDKGSIPDRFSAQQFSDYHSELNMSSLELGDSALYFCASSSAGGPSYEQYFGPGTRLTVT.

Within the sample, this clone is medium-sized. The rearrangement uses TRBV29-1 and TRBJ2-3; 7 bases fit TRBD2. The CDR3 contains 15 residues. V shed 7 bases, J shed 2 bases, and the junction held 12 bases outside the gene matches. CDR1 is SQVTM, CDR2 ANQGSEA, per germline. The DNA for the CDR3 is TGCAGCGCCGGTCCAGCGGGGCGTCTCACAGATACGCAGTATTTT. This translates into CSAGPAGRLTDTQYF.

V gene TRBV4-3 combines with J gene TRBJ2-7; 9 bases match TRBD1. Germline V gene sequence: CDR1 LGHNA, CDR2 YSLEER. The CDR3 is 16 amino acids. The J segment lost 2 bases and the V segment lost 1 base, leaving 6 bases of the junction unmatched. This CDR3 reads CASSQAGDRDTYEQYF. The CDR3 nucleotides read TGCGCCAGCAGCCAAGCTGGGGACAGGGACACCTACGAGCAGTACTTC.

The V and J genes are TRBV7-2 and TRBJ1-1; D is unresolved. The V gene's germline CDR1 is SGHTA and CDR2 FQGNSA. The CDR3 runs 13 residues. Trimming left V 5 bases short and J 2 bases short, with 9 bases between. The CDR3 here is CASSARLNTEAFF. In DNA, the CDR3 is TGTGCCAGCAGCGCACGCCTAAACACTGAAGCTTTCTTT.

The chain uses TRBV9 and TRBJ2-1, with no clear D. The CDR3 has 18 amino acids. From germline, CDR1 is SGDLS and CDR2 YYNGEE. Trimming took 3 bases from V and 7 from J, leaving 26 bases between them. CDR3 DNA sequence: TGTGCCAGCAGCGCCCGCTCGCAAGGGAACCGGGCTGGTAATGAGCAGTTCTTC. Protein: CASSARSQGNRAGNEQFF. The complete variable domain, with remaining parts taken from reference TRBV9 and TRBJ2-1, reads DSGVTQTPKHLITATGQRVTLRCSPRSGDLSVYWYQQSLDQGLQFLIQYYNGEERAKGNILERFSAQQFPDLHSELNLSSLELGDSALYFCASSARSQGNRAGNEQFFGPGTRLTVL.

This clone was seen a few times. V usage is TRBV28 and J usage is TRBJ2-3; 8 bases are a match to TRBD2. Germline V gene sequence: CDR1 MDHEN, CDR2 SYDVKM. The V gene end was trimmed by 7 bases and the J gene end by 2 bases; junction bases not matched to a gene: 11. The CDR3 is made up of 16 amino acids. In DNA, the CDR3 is TGTGCCAGCATCCCGAGCGTAGCGGGGATCACAGATACGCAGTATTTT. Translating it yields CASIPSVAGITDTQYF.

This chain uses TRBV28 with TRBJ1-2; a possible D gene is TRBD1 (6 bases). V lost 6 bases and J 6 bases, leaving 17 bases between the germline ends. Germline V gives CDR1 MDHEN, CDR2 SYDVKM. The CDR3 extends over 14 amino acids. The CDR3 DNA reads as TGTGCCAGCAGGCGACCAGGGGACTCAGATGGCTACACCTTC. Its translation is CASRRPGDSDGYTF.

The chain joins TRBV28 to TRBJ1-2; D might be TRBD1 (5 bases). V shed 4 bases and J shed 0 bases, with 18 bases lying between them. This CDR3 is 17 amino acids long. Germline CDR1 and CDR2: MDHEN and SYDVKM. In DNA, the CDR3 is TGTGCCAGCAGTTCTCCCCGAGGGGCTAACTCTAACTATGGCTACACCTTC. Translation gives CASSSPRGANSNYGYTF.

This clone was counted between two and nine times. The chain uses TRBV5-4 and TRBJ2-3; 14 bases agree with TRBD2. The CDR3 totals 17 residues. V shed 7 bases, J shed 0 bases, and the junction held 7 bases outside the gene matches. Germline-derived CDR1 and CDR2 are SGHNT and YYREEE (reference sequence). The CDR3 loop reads CASPPTSGGGSTDTQYF. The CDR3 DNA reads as TGTGCCAGCCCTCCGACTAGCGGGGGGGGTAGCACAGATACGCAGTATTTT. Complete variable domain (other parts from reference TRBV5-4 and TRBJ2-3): ETGVTQSPTHLIKTRGQQVTLRCSSQSGHNTVSWYQQALGQGPQFIFQYYREEENGRGNFPPRFSGLQFPNYSSELNVNALELDDSALYLCASPPTSGGGSTDTQYFGPGTRLTVL.

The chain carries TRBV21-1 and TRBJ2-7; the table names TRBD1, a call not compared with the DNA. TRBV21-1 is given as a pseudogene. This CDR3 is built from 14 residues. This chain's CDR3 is CASRTPTGVVEQYF. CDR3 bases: TGTGCCAGCAGAACCCCGACAGGGGTGGTGGAGCAGTACTTC.

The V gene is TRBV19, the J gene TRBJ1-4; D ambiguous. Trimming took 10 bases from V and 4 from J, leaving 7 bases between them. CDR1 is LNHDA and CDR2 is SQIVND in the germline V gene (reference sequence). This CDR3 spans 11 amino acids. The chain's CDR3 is CATHHNEKLFF. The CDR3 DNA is TGTGCCACCCACCATAATGAAAAACTGTTTTTT.

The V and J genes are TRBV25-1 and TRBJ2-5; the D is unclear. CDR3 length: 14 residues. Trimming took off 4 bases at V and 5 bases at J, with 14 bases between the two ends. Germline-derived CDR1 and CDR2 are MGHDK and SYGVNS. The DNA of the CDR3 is TGTGCCAGCAGTGCTCCTCCGCCCCGGGAGACCCAGTACTTC. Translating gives CASSAPPPRETQYF.

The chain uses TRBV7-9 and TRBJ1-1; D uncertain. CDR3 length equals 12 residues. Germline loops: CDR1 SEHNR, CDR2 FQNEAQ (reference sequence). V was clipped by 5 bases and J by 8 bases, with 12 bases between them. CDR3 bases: TGTGCCAGCAGCCTAGATTACAGCGAAGCTTTCTTT. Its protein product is CASSLDYSEAFF.

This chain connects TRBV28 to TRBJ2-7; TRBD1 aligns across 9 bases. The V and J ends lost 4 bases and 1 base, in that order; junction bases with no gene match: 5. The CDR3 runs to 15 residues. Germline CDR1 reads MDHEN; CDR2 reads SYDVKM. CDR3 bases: TGTGCCAGCAGTTCCTCGGGACAGGGTTCCTACGAGCAGTACTTC. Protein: CASSSSGQGSYEQYF.

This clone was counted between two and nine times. The CDR3 DNA reads TGTGCCAGCAGCGCCGGGGGACAGGGGGCAACTAGCTATGGCTACACCTTC. This sequence encodes CASSAGGQGATSYGYTF. The rearrangement uses TRBV9 and TRBJ1-2, with 12 bases aligning to TRBD1. This CDR3 region has 17 residues. Trimming removed 3 bases from V and 4 bases from J; junction bases left unmatched: 10. Germline CDR1 and CDR2: SGDLS and YYNGEE.

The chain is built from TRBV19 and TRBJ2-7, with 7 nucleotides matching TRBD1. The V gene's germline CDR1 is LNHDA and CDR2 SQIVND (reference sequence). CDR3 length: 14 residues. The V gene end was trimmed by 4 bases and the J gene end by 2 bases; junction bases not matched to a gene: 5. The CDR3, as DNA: TGTGCCAGTAGTAAGGGACAGAGCACCTACGAGCAGTACTTC. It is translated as CASSKGQSTYEQYF.

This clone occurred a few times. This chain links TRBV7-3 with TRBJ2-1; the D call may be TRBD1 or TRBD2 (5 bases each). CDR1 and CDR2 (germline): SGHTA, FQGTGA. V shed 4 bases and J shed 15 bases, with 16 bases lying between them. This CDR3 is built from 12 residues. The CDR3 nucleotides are TGTGCCAGCAGCTCCACGGGACGGACCTGGTTCTTC. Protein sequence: CASSSTGRTWFF.

CDR3 DNA: TGTGCCAGCAGCCCCCGGGGGGAGAGCTCCTACAATGAGCAGTTCTTC. It translates to CASSPRGESSYNEQFF. The chain couples TRBV7-3 to TRBJ2-1; 7 positions match TRBD2. The V and J ends lost 5 bases and 0 bases, in that order; junction bases with no gene match: 7. The CDR3 covers 16 residues. Germline V gives CDR1 SGHTA, CDR2 FQGTGA. The variable domain in full, with the rest retrieved from reference TRBV7-3 and TRBJ2-1, is GAGVSQTPSNKVTEKGKYVELRCDPISGHTALYWYRQSLGQGPEFLIYFQGTGAADDSGLPNDRFFAVRPEGSVSTLKIQRTERGDSAVYLCASSPRGESSYNEQFFGPGTRLTVL.

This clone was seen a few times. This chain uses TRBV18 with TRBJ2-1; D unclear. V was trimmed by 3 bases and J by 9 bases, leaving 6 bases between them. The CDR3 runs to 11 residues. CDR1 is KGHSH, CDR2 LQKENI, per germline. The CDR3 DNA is TGTGCCAGCTCACCGACAACTGAGCAGTTCTTC. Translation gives CASSPTTEQFF.

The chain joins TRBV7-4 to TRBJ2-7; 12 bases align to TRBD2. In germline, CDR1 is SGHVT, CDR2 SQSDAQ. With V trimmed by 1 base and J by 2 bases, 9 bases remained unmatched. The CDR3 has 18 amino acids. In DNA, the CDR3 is TGTGCCAGCAGCTTAGGACTAGCGGGGGTAGGTACCGCCTACGAGCAGTACTTC. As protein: CASSLGLAGVGTAYEQYF.

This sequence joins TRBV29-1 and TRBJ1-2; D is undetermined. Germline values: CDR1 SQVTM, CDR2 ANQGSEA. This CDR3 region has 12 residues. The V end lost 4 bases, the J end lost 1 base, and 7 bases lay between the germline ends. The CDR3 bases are TGCAGCGTTGGAGGGCGTAACTATGGCTACACCTTC. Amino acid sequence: CSVGGRNYGYTF.

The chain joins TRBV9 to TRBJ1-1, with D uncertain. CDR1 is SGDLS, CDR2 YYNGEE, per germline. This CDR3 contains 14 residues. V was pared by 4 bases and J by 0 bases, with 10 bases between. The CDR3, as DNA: TGTGCCAGCAGCCCCCCCGGGGTGAACACTGAAGCTTTCTTT. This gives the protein CASSPPGVNTEAFF.

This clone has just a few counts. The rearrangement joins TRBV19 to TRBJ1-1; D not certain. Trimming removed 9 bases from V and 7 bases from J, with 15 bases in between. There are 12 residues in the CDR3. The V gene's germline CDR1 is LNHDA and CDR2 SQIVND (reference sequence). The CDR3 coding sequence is TGTGCCAGCCCTCTCGGTAGTGTTGAAGCTTTCTTT. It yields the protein CASPLGSVEAFF.